The 28 T cell receptor beta chains below come from one sample, sequenced in a study of tumor-infiltrating lymphocytes in primary liver carcinoma. The source material, about 20-30 mg of unsorted bulk tissue, was used to co-extract RNA and DNA. The template, about 540 ng total RNA, yielded TCR beta cDNA made with a constant-region primer. Three nested multiplex PCR rounds of slightly modified ARM-PCR generated TCR beta libraries. With TRBV1-TRBV30 forward primers and a C-beta reverse primer, the first two PCR rounds were run for 10 cycles each. TCRdb independently ran MiXCR on the multiplex PCR reads; one entry per CDR3 protein. The sample has 45,000 to 55,000 distinct CDR3 sequences; about 70% are singletons. The sequenced sample was liver tumor tissue from sampling region 2. Subset specified: tumor region T2, inferior pole. The receptor source for this set is a man in his forties with primary liver carcinoma and hepatitis B virus infection.

This clonotype was found many times. The chain is built from TRBV5-1 and TRBJ1-2; D is possibly TRBD1 (6 bases). The CDR3 consists of 12 residues. The V gene lost 4 bases and the J gene lost 6 bases, with 10 bases spanning the gap. CDR1 SGHRS and CDR2 YFSETQ come from the germline V gene. Written as DNA, the CDR3 is TGCGCCAGCAGCCCACAGGGTAATGGCTACACCTTC. Encoded protein: CASSPQGNGYTF. Using reference TRBV5-1 and TRBJ1-2 for the parts outside the CDR3, the full variable domain is KAGVTQTPRYLIKTRGQQVTLSCSPISGHRSVSWYQQTPGQGLQFLFEYFSETQRNKGNFPGRFSGRQFSNSRSEMNVSTLELGDSALYLCASSPQGNGYTFGSGTRLTVV.

Turning to this clonotype: A much more abundant neighbour one base away suggests this may be a read error. The chain carries TRBV18 and TRBJ1-2, with D tentatively TRBD1 (5 bases). The CDR3 is 13 residues long. Looked up from germline, CDR1 is KGHSH and CDR2 is LQKENI. This chain's CDR3 is CGSSPQSGQGYTF. In DNA, the CDR3 is TGTGGCAGCTCACCACAGTCGGGGCAGGGCTACACCTTC.

This chain uses TRBV11-1 with TRBJ1-4; D may be TRBD1 (5 bases). CDR1 is SGHAT, CDR2 FQDESV, per germline (reference sequence). The CDR3 runs to 15 residues. Trimming shortened V by 5 bases and J by 3 bases, and 13 bases separated the two germline ends. The CDR3 DNA sequence: TGTGCCAGCAGCCACAATGTGGGACCTAATGAAAAACTGTTTTTT. Translating gives CASSHNVGPNEKLFF.

To note about this clonotype: An end of the junction differs from the germline gene, which may be a read error. The chain links TRBV29-1 to TRBJ1-2; D not resolved. There are 14 residues in the CDR3. Looked up from germline, CDR1 is SQVTM and CDR2 is ANQGSEA. DNA of the CDR3: TGCAGCGTTGAATACGTGGGGAGCGACTATGGCTACACATTC. It yields the protein CSVEYVGSDYGYTF.

As to this clonotype: The final CDR3 position lacks the conserved phenylalanine or tryptophan, pointing to a likely read error. V gene TRBV14 combines with J gene TRBJ1-1; D ambiguous. The germline V gene has CDR1 SGHDN and CDR2 FVKESK. CDR3 length: 12 amino acids. The CDR3 loop is CASSRDRAEAFL. Written as DNA, the CDR3 is TGCGCCAGCAGCCGAGACCGGGCTGAAGCTTTCCTT.

Comments on this clonotype: Germline and junction disagree at one end, which may indicate a read error. The chain has TRBV11-2 and TRBJ2-1; the D is unclear. In germline, CDR1 is SGHAT, CDR2 FQNNGV. The CDR3 is 14 residues long. In nucleotides, the CDR3 is TGTGCCAGCAGCTCCATTGCAGGCGGTAATGAGCAATTCTTC. Translated, it gives CASSSIAGGNEQFF.

To note about this clonotype: The junction does not match germline at one end; this may be a read error. The CDR3 loop is CACSDRRGGSYNEQFF. CDR3 DNA sequence: TGTGCCTGCAGTGACCGACGTGGGGGCTCCTACAATGAGCAGTTCTTC. The chain couples TRBV12-3 or TRBV12-4 to TRBJ2-1; the D gene could be TRBD1 or TRBD2 (5 bases each). This CDR3 contains 16 residues.

J is TRBJ1-1 and V is TRBV18, with D possibly TRBD1 on 6 matching bases. Germline V gene lookup returns CDR1 KGHSH and CDR2 LQKENI. This CDR3 has 14 residues. V lost 4 bases and J lost 6, with 15 bases in between. The CDR3 loop reads CASSLEQGLSEAFF. In DNA form, the CDR3 reads TGTGCCAGCTCACTAGAACAGGGTTTATCTGAAGCTTTCTTT.

Regarding this clonotype: One end of the junction varies from germline; a read error may be responsible. J is TRBJ2-7 and V is TRBV5-4, with 7 bases fitting TRBD1. CDR3 length equals 15 residues. Germline assignment: CDR1 SGHNT and CDR2 YYREEE (reference sequence). The CDR3 reads CASCLGRDSSYGQYF. In nucleotides, the CDR3 is TGTGCCAGCTGCTTGGGTCGGGACAGTTCCTACGGGCAGTACTTC. Looking up the rest from reference TRBV5-4 and TRBJ2-7 gives the full variable domain: ETGVTQSPTHLIKTRGQQVTLRCSSQSGHNTVSWYQQALGQGPQFIFQYYREEENGRGNFPPRFSGLQFPNYSSELNVNALELDDSALYLCASCLGRDSSYGQYFGPGTRLTVT.

A single count supports this clonotype. This may come from a read error, since a much larger clone is one base off. The rearrangement joins TRBV28 to TRBJ2-5; 8 bases line up with TRBD2. Germline values: CDR1 MDHEN, CDR2 SYDVKM. The CDR3 totals 14 residues. V dropped 7 bases and J dropped 5; count of bases not matched to a gene: 9. The CDR3 loop reads CASNKTSGAETQYF. The CDR3 nucleotides read TGTGCCAGCAACAAAACTAGCGGCGCTGAGACCCAGTACTTC.

Regarding this clonotype: One junction end disagrees with the germline gene, perhaps due to a read error. The chain links TRBV13 to TRBJ2-7, with TRBD2 matching over 8 bases. Germline V lookup: CDR1 PRHDT, CDR2 FYEKMQ (reference sequence). CDR3 size: 15 residues. The CDR3 reads CASSPNGRAPHEQYF. CDR3 DNA: TGTGCCAGCAGCCCCAACGGGAGGGCCCCTCACGAACAGTACTTC.

In the case of this clonotype: An end of the junction differs from the germline gene, which may be a read error. This rearrangement joins TRBV6-1 to TRBJ1-1; D is possibly TRBD1 (6 bases). Germline V gene sequence: CDR1 MNHNS, CDR2 SASEGT. The CDR3 spans 14 residues. The CDR3 region has the DNA TGTGCCAGCAATGAACTGAGCAGGGGAGGTGAAGCTTTCTTT. Amino acids: CASNELSRGGEAFF.

Turning to this clonotype: The junction differs from germline at one of its ends, possibly a read error. The V and J genes are TRBV6-5 and TRBJ2-7; TRBD1 matches at 7 bases. Germline values: CDR1 MNHEY, CDR2 SVGAGI. This CDR3 is 14 amino acids long. The CDR3 DNA reads as TGTGCCAGCCAACAGGAAGGGGGCCCCTACAAGCAGTACTTC. This gives the protein CASQQEGGPYKQYF.

On this clonotype itself: Since no conserved phenylalanine or tryptophan closes the CDR3, a read error is the likely cause. Here the CDR3 DNA reads TGTGCCAGCAGCTTAGAGGCGAGGCGCCAAGAGTCCCAGTACCTC. Protein product: CASSLEARRQESQYL. The chain is built from TRBV11-1 and TRBJ2-5; D gene unclear. Per the germline V gene, CDR1 is SGHAT and CDR2 is FQDESV (reference sequence). The CDR3 is 15 amino acids.

On this clonotype: An end of the junction differs from the germline gene, which may be a read error. The V gene is TRBV4-1, the J gene TRBJ2-3, with D unclear. CDR3 size: 15 residues. The germline gives CDR1 MGHRA, CDR2 YSYEKL. CDR3: CASSQDPPSTDTQYF. The CDR3 DNA follows: TGCGCCAGCAGTCAAGATCCCCCGTCCACAGATACGCAGTATTTT.

This clonotype was observed a handful of times. The chain links TRBV4-1 to TRBJ2-1; 11 bases match TRBD2. V lost 6 bases to trimming and J lost 3 bases; unmatched junction nucleotides: 7. The length of the CDR3 is 16 residues. The germline CDR1 and CDR2 sequences are MGHRA and YSYEKL. Written as DNA, the CDR3 is TGCGCCAGCAGGCAGCGCGGACTAGCGGGCTACAATGAGCAGTTCTTC. Translation: CASRQRGLAGYNEQFF.

As regards this clonotype: At one end the junction does not follow the germline gene, possibly because of a read error. The rearrangement joins TRBV6-2 or TRBV6-3 to TRBJ2-2; TRBD2 might be the D (6 bases). The germline gives CDR1 MNHEY, CDR2 SVGEGT. This CDR3 comprises 14 residues. The DNA for the CDR3 is TGTACCAGCAGTTACCGGGGAGGTACCGGGGAGCTGTTTTTT. It is translated as CTSSYRGGTGELFF.

For this clonotype: The conserved phenylalanine or tryptophan is not found at the CDR3 terminus, so this likely reflects a read error. The chain couples TRBV4-1 to TRBJ1-2; the D is unclear. This CDR3 has 13 residues. CDR1 is MGHRA, CDR2 YSYEKL, per germline. V shed 5 bases and J shed 1 base, with 8 bases lying between them. CDR3 residues: CASSETCNYGYTL. The CDR3 coding sequence is TGCGCCAGCAGCGAGACATGTAACTATGGCTACACCTTA.

Comments on this clonotype: Here the CDR3 omits its conserved ending phenylalanine or tryptophan, so a read error is the likely source. The CDR3 reads CASDRFQETQYY. As DNA, the CDR3 is TGTGCCAGCGACAGGTTTCAAGAGACTCAGTACTAC. This sequence joins TRBV2 and TRBJ2-5, with D perhaps matching TRBD1 (6 bases). The CDR3 extends over 12 amino acids. Germline V gives CDR1 SNHLY, CDR2 FYNNEI.

A note on this clonotype: Possible read error: a much larger clone is one base away. The genes are TRBV7-9 and TRBJ2-7; 8 positions agree with TRBD2. The CDR3 is made up of 16 amino acids. Germline values: CDR1 SEHNR, CDR2 FQNEAQ (reference sequence). Trimming took 0 bases from V and 9 from J; bases not matched to a gene: 13. For the CDR3, the DNA is TGTGCCAGCAGCTTAGCGGTAGCGGGGCCCTCGAACGGGCAGTACTTC. Translation: CASSLAVAGPSNGQYF. Together with reference TRBV7-9 and TRBJ2-7, the CDR3 gives the full variable domain: DTGVSQNPRHKITKRGQNVTFRCDPISEHNRLYWYRQTLGQGPEFLTYFQNEAQLEKSRLLSDRFSAERPKGSFSTLEIQRTEQGDSAMYLCASSLAVAGPSNGQYFGPGTRLTVT.

Comments on this clonotype: The junction and the germline gene differ at one end; a read error may be behind it. The chain combines TRBV4-1 with TRBJ2-6, with D possibly being TRBD1 (5 bases). CDR3 size: 17 residues. Germline assignment: CDR1 MGHRA and CDR2 YSYEKL. The CDR3 nucleotides are TGCGCCAGCAGCCAGCTACAAGATGCTACTGGGGCCAATGTCCTGACTTTC. As protein: CASSQLQDATGANVLTF.

The rearrangement joins TRBV29-1 to TRBJ2-1; weak D call: TRBD2 (6 bases). The CDR3 totals 12 residues. The V gene's germline CDR1 is SQVTM and CDR2 ANQGSEA. The CDR3, as DNA: TGCAGGGTTCTAGCGAGAGATAGGGAGCAGTTCTTC. Protein sequence: CRVLARDREQFF.

This clonotype was detected many times. This sequence joins TRBV12-3 or TRBV12-4 and TRBJ2-3; D is undetermined. Trimming took 8 bases from V and 1 from J, leaving 13 bases between them. The CDR3 extends over 14 amino acids. CDR3 protein: CASGALHRTDTQYF. DNA of the CDR3: TGTGCCAGCGGAGCCCTACACCGCACAGATACGCAGTATTTT.

As to this clonotype: Sequence at one end of the junction differs from germline and may be a read error. The chain uses TRBV6-6 and TRBJ1-5, with D possibly TRBD1 on 5 matching bases. Germline-derived CDR1 and CDR2 are MNHNY and SVGAGI (reference sequence). CDR3 size: 15 residues. The CDR3 reads CVSRSGTDRNQPQHF. In nucleotides, the CDR3 is TGTGTCAGCAGGTCCGGGACCGATAGGAATCAGCCCCAGCATTTT.

Concerning this clonotype itself: No conserved phenylalanine or tryptophan is present at the end of the CDR3, so a read error is the likely explanation. The gene calls are TRBV10-3 and TRBJ2-7; possibly TRBD1 or TRBD2 for D (6 bases each). The germline V gene encodes CDR1 ENHRY and CDR2 SYGVKD. The CDR3 has 14 amino acids. CDR3 sequence: CAISAGALSYEQYL. DNA of the CDR3: TGTGCCATCAGTGCGGGGGCCCTCTCCTATGAGCAGTACCTC.

Concerning this clonotype itself: Mismatch with germline at one junction end may stem from a read error. The chain is built from TRBV5-1 and TRBJ2-6; TRBD1 or TRBD2 may be the D gene (5 bases each). Germline V gene lookup returns CDR1 SGHRS and CDR2 YFSETQ. This CDR3 contains 16 residues. Written as DNA, the CDR3 is TGCGCCAGCAGCGGCGGGCTTACCTCTGGGGCCAACGCCCTGACTTTT. It translates to CASSGGLTSGANALTF.

About this clonotype: The junction and the germline gene differ at one end; a read error may be behind it. This chain uses TRBV6-1 with TRBJ1-2, with D possibly TRBD1 on 5 matching bases. Looked up from germline, CDR1 is MNHNS and CDR2 is SASEGT. The CDR3 covers 14 residues. The CDR3: CATLMRGADYGYTF. The CDR3, as DNA: TGTGCCACTCTCATGAGAGGGGCGGACTATGGTTACACCTTC.

For the CDR3, the DNA is TGTGCCAGCAGTGGAGTGTATAGCAATCAGCCCCAGCATTTT. Protein: CASSGVYSNQPQHF. The genes are TRBV2 and TRBJ1-5; no reliable D call. The CDR3 runs 14 residues. Per the germline V gene, CDR1 is SNHLY and CDR2 is FYNNEI. V was pared by 4 bases and J by 0 bases, with 7 bases between.